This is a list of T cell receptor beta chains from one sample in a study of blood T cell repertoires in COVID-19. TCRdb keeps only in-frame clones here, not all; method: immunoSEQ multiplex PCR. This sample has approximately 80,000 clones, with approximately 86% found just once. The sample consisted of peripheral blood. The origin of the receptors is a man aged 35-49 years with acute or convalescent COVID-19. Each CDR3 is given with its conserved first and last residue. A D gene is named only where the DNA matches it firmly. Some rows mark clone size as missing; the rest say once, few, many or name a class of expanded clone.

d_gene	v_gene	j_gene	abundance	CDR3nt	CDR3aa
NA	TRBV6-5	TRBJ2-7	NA	TGTGCCAGCAGCGGGAGAGTACCGAGCTACGAGCAGTACTTC	CASSGRVPSYEQYF
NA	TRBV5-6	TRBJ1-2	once	TGTGCCAGCAGCTCGGATATATACCAGGCTGGTCCCTTC	CASSSDIYQAGPF
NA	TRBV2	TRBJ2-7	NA	TGTGCCAGCAGTCCACCCTTAGGGGGTGTCGAGCAGTACTTC	CASSPPLGGVEQYF
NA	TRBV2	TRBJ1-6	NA	TGTGCCAGCAGTGTTCGGGGGAATAATTCACCCCTCCACTTT	CASSVRGNNSPLHF
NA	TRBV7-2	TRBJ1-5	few	TGTGCCAGCAGCCCCGTATCAGGGATGCGCAATCAGCCCCAGCATTTT	CASSPVSGMRNQPQHF
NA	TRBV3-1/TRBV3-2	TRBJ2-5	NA	TGTGCCAGCAGTCCTTCGGACGGGGGAAGGGGGACCCAGTACTTC	CASSPSDGGRGTQYF
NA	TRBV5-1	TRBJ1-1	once	TGCGCCAGCAGCTTGGCGACAGAGAACACTGAAGCTTTCTTT	CASSLATENTEAFF
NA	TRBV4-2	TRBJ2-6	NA	TGTGCCAGCAGCCAAGTTGGGGGACACCTGATCTCTGGGGCCAACGTCCTGACTTTC	CASSQVGGHLISGANVLTF
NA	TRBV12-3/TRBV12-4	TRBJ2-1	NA	TGTGCCAGCAGTTTTTCGGGGTATGAGCAGTTCTTC	CASSFSGYEQFF
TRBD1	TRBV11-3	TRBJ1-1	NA	TGTGCCAGCAGCTGGACAGGGAACACTGAAGCTTTCTTT	CASSWTGNTEAFF
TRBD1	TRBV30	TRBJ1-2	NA	TGTGCCTGGAGTGTTACAGGGACAGGGGTTGGCTACACCTTC	CAWSVTGTGVGYTF
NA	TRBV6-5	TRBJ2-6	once	TGTGCCAGCAGGATTGGGGGGTCTGGGGCCAACGTCCTGACTTTC	CASRIGGSGANVLTF
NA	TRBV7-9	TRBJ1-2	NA	TGTGCCAGCAGCTCGTTAGTACCCATCTATGGCTACACCTTC	CASSSLVPIYGYTF
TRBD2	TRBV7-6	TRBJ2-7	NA	TGTGCCAGCAGCTTTAGTAGCGGGAGGGGGTACGAGCAGTACTTC	CASSFSSGRGYEQYF
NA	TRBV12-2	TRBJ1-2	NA	TGTGCAAGTCGCTTAGCGCGGGGGGCCTCAGGCTACACCTTC	CASRLARGASGYTF
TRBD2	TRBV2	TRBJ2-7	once	TGTGCCAGCAGTGAATCGGGGAGGGTTTTATACGAGCAGTACTTC	CASSESGRVLYEQYF
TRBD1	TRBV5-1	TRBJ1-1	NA	TGCGCCAGCAGGGCGGGACAGGGGCTCGCTGAAGCTTTCTTT	CASRAGQGLAEAFF
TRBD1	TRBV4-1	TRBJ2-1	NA	TGCGCCAGCAGCCAAGGTACGGGACAGGATGAGCAGTTCTTC	CASSQGTGQDEQFF
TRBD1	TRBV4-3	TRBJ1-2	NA	TGCGCCAGCAGCCAAGATGAAGGGACAGGGGGGATCTATGGCTACACCTTC	CASSQDEGTGGIYGYTF
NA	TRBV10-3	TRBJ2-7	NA	TGTGCCACGATAGCCCAGGACTACACCTACGAGCAGTACTTC	CATIAQDYTYEQYF
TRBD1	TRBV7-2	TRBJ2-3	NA	TGTGCCAGCAGCGCGGACAGGGGATACACAGATACGCAGTATTTT	CASSADRGYTDTQYF
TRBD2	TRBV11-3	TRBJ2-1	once	TGTGCCAGCAGCTATCAAGGACTAGCGGGAGAGGATGAGCAGTTCTTC	CASSYQGLAGEDEQFF
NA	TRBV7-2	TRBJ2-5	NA	TGTGCCAGCAGCTTAGTTGTAGGGGTGTTCGAGACCCAGTACTTC	CASSLVVGVFETQYF
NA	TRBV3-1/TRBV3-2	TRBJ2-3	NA	TGTGCCAGCAGCCAAGAACAGCTTAGCACAGATACGCAGTATTTT	CASSQEQLSTDTQYF
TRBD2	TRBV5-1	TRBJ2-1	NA	TGCGCCAGCAGCGTAAGGACTAGCGGGAGCTATTACAATGAGCAGTTCTTC	CASSVRTSGSYYNEQFF
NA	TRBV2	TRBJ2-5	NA	TGTGCCACGCCAGGGGAAGAGACCCAGTACTTC	CATPGEETQYF
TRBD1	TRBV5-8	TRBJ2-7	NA	TGTGCCAGCAGCTCACTACAGGGGGCAATACACGAGCAGTACTTC	CASSSLQGAIHEQYF
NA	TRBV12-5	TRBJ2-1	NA	TGTGCTAGTGGTGTGGGGCAGGGAGGCCGGGATGAGCAGTTCTTC	CASGVGQGGRDEQFF
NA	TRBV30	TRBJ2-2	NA	TGTGCCTGGAGAGACCAGGGAATCGGGGAGCTGTTTTTT	CAWRDQGIGELFF
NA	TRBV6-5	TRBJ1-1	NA	TGTGCCAGCAGACCTACAGGAATGAACACTGAAGCTTTCTTT	CASRPTGMNTEAFF
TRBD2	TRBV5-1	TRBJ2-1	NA	TGCGCCAGCAGCATTAGCGGGGGGGGCTCCTACAATGAGCAGTTCTTC	CASSISGGGSYNEQFF
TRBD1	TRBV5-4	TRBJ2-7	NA	TGTGCCAGCAGCCCCGCGAAGGGGACAGGGGGTGAGCAGTACTTC	CASSPAKGTGGEQYF
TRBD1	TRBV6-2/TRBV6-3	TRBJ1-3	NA	TGTGCCAGCAGTTCGGACAGGGCGCTCTCTGGAAACACCATATATTTT	CASSSDRALSGNTIYF
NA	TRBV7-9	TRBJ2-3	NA	TGTGCCAGCAGCCTCCAGGGAGATACGCAGTATTTT	CASSLQGDTQYF
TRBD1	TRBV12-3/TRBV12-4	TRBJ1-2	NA	TGTGCCAGCAGTTGGGACAGGGCCTATGGCTACACCTTC	CASSWDRAYGYTF
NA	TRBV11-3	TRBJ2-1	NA	TGTGCCAGCAGCTCCCAGTCTTCAAGTGAGCAGTTCTTC	CASSSQSSSEQFF
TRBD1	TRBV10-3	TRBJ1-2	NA	TGTGCCATCAGTGAAGGGGACAGCGTATTTCGGGGCTACACCTTC	CAISEGDSVFRGYTF
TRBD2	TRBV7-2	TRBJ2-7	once	TGTGCCAGCAGCTCCATTCTAGCGGGAGCTGGTGAGCAGTACTTC	CASSSILAGAGEQYF
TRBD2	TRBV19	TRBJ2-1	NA	TGTGCCAGTAGTAGTGGACTAGCGGGGCAAAGCTCCTACAATGAGCAGTTCTTC	CASSSGLAGQSSYNEQFF
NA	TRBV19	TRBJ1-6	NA	TGTGCCAGTAGACCTCCGGGTCTTAATTCACCCCTCCACTTT	CASRPPGLNSPLHF
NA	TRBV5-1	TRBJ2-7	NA	TGCGCCAGCAGGCCACAGGGCACGAAGGACGAGCAGTACTTC	CASRPQGTKDEQYF
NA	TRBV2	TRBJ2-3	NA	TGTGCCAGCAGCCGACTGATCACAGATACGCAGTATTTT	CASSRLITDTQYF
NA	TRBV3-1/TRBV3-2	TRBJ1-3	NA	TGTGCCAGCAGCCAAGATATACATCCCAGAAACACCATATATTTT	CASSQDIHPRNTIYF
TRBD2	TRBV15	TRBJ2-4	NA	TGTGCCACCAGCGGACGGCGCGGGGGAGGGGCCAAAAACATTCAGTACTTC	CATSGRRGGGAKNIQYF